Following are 26 T cell receptor beta chains from one sample sequenced in a study of blood T cell repertoires in COVID-19. Clones were read by immunoSEQ multiplex PCR, and TCRdb kept only the in-frame ones, dropping some. This sample has 100,000 to 150,000 clones, with around three quarters found just once. Sequenced: peripheral blood. Receptor source: a man aged 70 or older with acute or convalescent COVID-19.

The chain couples TRBV11-3 to TRBJ2-5, with TRBD2 matching over 12 bases. Trimming took 5 bases from V and 2 from J; bases not matched to a gene: 6. CDR3 size: 16 residues. Germline assignment: CDR1 SGHNT and CDR2 YENEEA. This CDR3 reads CASSQGLAGRQETQYF. The CDR3 DNA is TGTGCCAGCAGCCAGGGACTAGCGGGTCGTCAAGAGACCCAGTACTTC.

The chain links TRBV6-5 to TRBJ2-1; D remains ambiguous. Looked up from germline, CDR1 is MNHEY and CDR2 is SVGAGI. The V gene lost 5 bases and the J gene lost 8 bases, with 10 bases spanning the gap. The CDR3 is made up of 12 amino acids. The DNA of the CDR3 is TGTGCCAGCAGTCTACCCCCGTATGAGCAGTTCTTC. Its translation: CASSLPPYEQFF.

The V gene is TRBV19, the J gene TRBJ1-4, with 8 positions matching TRBD1. CDR1 is LNHDA and CDR2 is SQIVND in the germline V gene (reference sequence). The V and J ends lost 7 bases and 0 bases, in that order; junction bases with no gene match: 16. The CDR3 covers 19 residues. The CDR3 protein is CASTDRTGWKIATNEKLFF. CDR3 nucleotide sequence: TGTGCCAGTACCGACAGGACAGGGTGGAAAATAGCAACTAATGAAAAACTGTTTTTT.

This chain uses TRBV19 with TRBJ1-3; 11 bases are a match to TRBD1. CDR1 is LNHDA, CDR2 SQIVND, per germline (reference sequence). The trim removed 4 bases at V and 2 bases at J, leaving 1 base unmatched. The CDR3 consists of 15 residues. CDR3 in DNA: TGTGCCAGTAGTAGGACAGGGGGCGCTGGAAACACCATATATTTT. It codes for CASSRTGGAGNTIYF.

The V gene is TRBV5-1, the J gene TRBJ1-2; D call uncertain. Germline CDR1 SGHRS, CDR2 YFSETQ. V was cut by 0 bases and J by 6 bases, with 12 bases left in between. CDR3 length equals 14 residues. CDR3 bases: TGCGCCAGCAGCTTGGCGGGTCCCTTGGATGGCTACACCTTC. Its translation is CASSLAGPLDGYTF.

The chain couples TRBV5-1 to TRBJ2-5; TRBD2 aligns across 13 bases. Germline V gene sequence: CDR1 SGHRS, CDR2 YFSETQ. The CDR3 length is 17 residues. The trim removed 4 bases at V and 5 bases at J, leaving 11 bases unmatched. CDR3 sequence: CASSQGLAGDGGETQYF. CDR3 DNA: TGCGCCAGCAGCCAAGGACTAGCGGGAGACGGAGGGGAGACCCAGTACTTC. The whole variable domain, filled in from reference TRBV5-1 and TRBJ2-5, reads KAGVTQTPRYLIKTRGQQVTLSCSPISGHRSVSWYQQTPGQGLQFLFEYFSETQRNKGNFPGRFSGRQFSNSRSEMNVSTLELGDSALYLCASSQGLAGDGGETQYFGPGTRLLVL.

This clone was counted a single time. The chain joins TRBV7-3 to TRBJ2-3, with D maybe TRBD2 (6 bases). V dropped 4 bases and J dropped 6 bases, with 11 bases sitting between them. The CDR3 extends over 13 amino acids. CDR1 and CDR2 from the germline V gene are SGHTA and FQGTGA. CDR3 bases: TGTGCCAGCAGCTCGGGGACTGGCGATACGCAGTATTTT. It encodes CASSSGTGDTQYF. The full variable domain, with the rest looked up from reference TRBV7-3 and TRBJ2-3, is GAGVSQTPSNKVTEKGKYVELRCDPISGHTALYWYRQSLGQGPEFLIYFQGTGAADDSGLPNDRFFAVRPEGSVSTLKIQRTERGDSAVYLCASSSGTGDTQYFGPGTRLTVL.

The chain is built from TRBV3-1 (or the pseudogene TRBV3-2) and TRBJ1-2, with 12 bases fitting TRBD1. Per the germline V gene, CDR1 is LGHDT and CDR2 is YNNKEL (reference sequence). This CDR3 has 16 amino acids. The V segment lost 2 bases and the J segment 8 bases; nucleotides outside the gene matches: 9. CDR3 coding DNA: TGTGCCAGCAGCCAACAGACGGGACAGGGGGCCGGCGGCTACACCTTC. The encoded protein is CASSQQTGQGAGGYTF.

The sample holds a few counts of this clone. The chain combines TRBV5-6 with TRBJ2-2, with 8 bases lining up with TRBD1. With 10 bases clipped from V and 7 bases from J, the junction kept 9 bases outside the gene matches. This CDR3 is built from 13 residues. Germline V gene sequence: CDR1 SGHDT, CDR2 YYEEEE. CDR3 sequence reads: CASIRTGSGELFF. DNA of the CDR3: TGTGCCTCTATCAGGACAGGGAGCGGGGAGCTGTTTTTT.

The chain uses TRBV13 and TRBJ1-3; possibly TRBD1 for D (5 bases). The CDR3 has 14 residues. Trimming removed 8 bases from V and 0 bases from J, with 11 bases in between. Germline assignment: CDR1 PRHDT and CDR2 FYEKMQ (reference sequence). The CDR3 coding sequence is TGTGCCAGCCGTAGGGGTGGCTCTGGAAACACCATATATTTT. Translation gives CASRRGGSGNTIYF.

A few counts support this clone. The J gene is TRBJ2-1, the V gene TRBV5-1, with no clear D. Germline V gives CDR1 SGHRS, CDR2 YFSETQ. Deletions cut 2 bases from V and 7 bases from J, with 22 bases between. The CDR3 has 17 amino acids. Here the CDR3 reads CASSFLDGSLGRNEQFF. CDR3 DNA sequence: TGCGCCAGCAGCTTCCTTGATGGGTCCCTAGGTAGGAATGAGCAGTTCTTC.

The rearrangement joins TRBV9 to TRBJ1-3, with a weak D call TRBD1 (6 bases). The CDR3 has 15 residues. Trimming took 3 bases from V and 0 from J, leaving 10 bases between them. Germline lookup yields CDR1 SGDLS and CDR2 YYNGEE. The CDR3 sequence: CASSEGQSSGNTIYF. The CDR3 nucleotides read TGTGCCAGCAGCGAAGGACAGTCCTCTGGAAACACCATATATTTT.

CDR3 amino acids: CASSQDLPSGTYEQYF. DNA for the CDR3: TGCGCCAGCAGCCAAGATCTTCCTAGCGGGACCTACGAGCAGTACTTC. The chain links TRBV4-3 to TRBJ2-7; 9 bases align to TRBD2. The V gene end was trimmed by 0 bases and the J gene end by 2 bases; junction bases not matched to a gene: 5. Germline CDR1 and CDR2: LGHNA and YSLEER. CDR3 length: 16 amino acids.

The chain uses TRBV10-3 and TRBJ2-2; 8 positions agree with TRBD1. Losses at the gene ends were 5 bases for V and 4 bases for J; bases not matched to a gene: 9. Germline V gene lookup returns CDR1 ENHRY and CDR2 SYGVKD. The CDR3 totals 16 residues. This CDR3 reads CAISRKGQGGTGELFF. Here the CDR3 DNA reads TGTGCCATCAGTCGTAAAGGACAGGGAGGCACCGGGGAGCTGTTTTTT.

The chain has TRBV27 and TRBJ2-2, with a weak D call TRBD2 (6 bases). CDR3 length: 16 residues. V was trimmed by 2 bases and J by 4 bases, leaving 14 bases between them. CDR1 MNHEY and CDR2 SMNVEV come from the germline V gene (reference sequence). CDR3 amino acids: CASSLIWNGGTGELFF. The CDR3 DNA is TGTGCCAGCAGTTTAATCTGGAACGGGGGCACCGGGGAGCTGTTTTTT.

The V call is TRBV6-5, the J call TRBJ1-5, with D tentatively TRBD1 (5 bases). Germline values: CDR1 MNHEY, CDR2 SVGAGI. Trimming shortened V by 2 bases and J by 5 bases, and 7 bases separated the two germline ends. The CDR3 has 13 amino acids. This chain's CDR3 is CASSYDRDQPQHF. In nucleotides, the CDR3 is TGTGCCAGCAGTTACGACAGAGATCAGCCCCAGCATTTT.

J is TRBJ2-3 and V is TRBV25-1; possibly TRBD2 for D (6 bases). Germline loops: CDR1 MGHDK, CDR2 SYGVNS. Trimming pared 6 bases from V and 4 bases from J, leaving 11 bases between. This CDR3 is 13 amino acids long. Written as DNA, the CDR3 is TGTGCCAGCAGGGTCTCGGGGGCAGATACGCAGTATTTT. Protein: CASRVSGADTQYF.

CDR3 in amino acids: CASSLEGRGTEQYF. The CDR3 nucleotides are TGCGCCAGCAGCTTGGAGGGCAGGGGAACCGAGCAGTACTTC. The rearrangement uses TRBV5-1 and TRBJ2-7; TRBD1 is a possible D gene (6 bases). The CDR3 length is 14 residues. Trimming took off 0 bases at V and 6 bases at J, with 13 bases between the two ends. Germline CDR1 is SGHRS and CDR2 is YFSETQ.

The chain employs TRBV11-2 and TRBJ1-2; perhaps TRBD1 as D (6 bases). V was trimmed by 5 bases and J by 6 bases, leaving 22 bases between them. This CDR3 has 16 amino acids. Germline V gene data show CDR1 as SGHAT and CDR2 as FQNNGV. For the CDR3, the DNA is TGTGCCAGCAGCCCCGTGGTGGGGCCAGGGGTCGATGGCTACACCTTC. Protein sequence: CASSPVVGPGVDGYTF.

This chain uses TRBV19 with TRBJ1-1; D unclear. The CDR3 has 12 residues. Germline CDR1 LNHDA, CDR2 SQIVND (reference sequence). Trimming took 6 bases from V and 6 from J, leaving 11 bases between them. As DNA, the CDR3 is TGTGCCAGTAGCTTTCCCAGTTCTGAAGCTTTCTTT. Protein: CASSFPSSEAFF.

This clone was counted a single time. The V call is TRBV3-1 (or the pseudogene TRBV3-2), the J call TRBJ1-6, with 7 bases identical to TRBD1. The CDR3 covers 15 residues. The germline CDR1 and CDR2 sequences are LGHDT and YNNKEL (reference sequence). Trimming took 0 bases from V and 10 from J; bases not matched to a gene: 6. CDR3 region: CASSQENRGQSPLHF. CDR3 DNA sequence: TGTGCCAGCAGCCAAGAGAATAGGGGGCAATCACCCCTCCACTTT.

This clone was seen only once. Other DNA sequences in this sample translate to the same CDR3. The V gene is TRBV9, the J gene TRBJ2-7; TRBD1 matches 7 bases. Germline-derived CDR1 and CDR2 are SGDLS and YYNGEE. V was pared by 0 bases and J by 3 bases, with 3 bases of the junction left unmatched. There are 14 residues in the CDR3. The CDR3 region has the DNA TGTGCCAGCAGCGTAGGGCAGGGGGACTACGAGCAGTACTTC. It translates to CASSVGQGDYEQYF.

The gene calls are TRBV3-1 (or the pseudogene TRBV3-2) and TRBJ1-1; D possibly corresponds to TRBD1 (5 bases). This CDR3 is 15 amino acids long. The germline gives CDR1 LGHDT, CDR2 YNNKEL (reference sequence). Trimming shortened V by 0 bases and J by 3 bases, and 11 bases separated the two germline ends. CDR3 in amino acids: CASSQDGGIDTEAFF. Written as DNA, the CDR3 is TGTGCCAGCAGCCAAGATGGGGGGATTGACACTGAAGCTTTCTTT.

The rearrangement uses TRBV5-1 and TRBJ2-6; 8 positions agree with TRBD1. Germline lookup yields CDR1 SGHRS and CDR2 YFSETQ. V lost 4 bases, J lost 0 bases, and 18 bases stayed unmatched. This CDR3 contains 21 residues. CDR3 protein: CASSLSSQRQGTYSGANVLTF. The CDR3 coding sequence is TGCGCCAGCAGCCTTAGTAGTCAACGACAGGGGACTTACTCTGGGGCCAACGTCCTGACTTTC.

The chain employs TRBV14 and TRBJ2-6, with 7 bases lining up with TRBD1. V dropped 4 bases and J dropped 0; count of bases not matched to a gene: 15. Germline V gene sequence: CDR1 SGHDN, CDR2 FVKESK. There are 20 residues in the CDR3. CDR3 loop: CASSPVLGRTGSSGANVLTF. In nucleotides, the CDR3 is TGTGCCAGCAGCCCGGTTTTGGGCCGGACAGGATCCTCTGGGGCCAACGTCCTGACTTTC.

This chain joins TRBV5-4 and TRBJ2-7; D is perhaps TRBD2 (5 bases). Germline-derived CDR1 and CDR2 are SGHNT and YYREEE (reference sequence). The CDR3 runs to 14 residues. The V end lost 4 bases, the J end lost 3 bases, and 14 bases lay between the germline ends. The CDR3 loop is CASSPLSGFYEQYF. CDR3 nucleotide sequence: TGTGCCAGCAGCCCCTTAAGCGGATTCTACGAGCAGTACTTC.